Each of the 24 T cell receptor beta chains below was sequenced from the same sample in a study of blood T cell repertoires in COVID-19. The repertoire was sequenced with immunoSEQ multiplex PCR; TCRdb's copy has only in-frame clones and lacks some. The profile shows some 96,000 clones, approximately 90% of them singletons. Sequenced sample: peripheral blood. These receptor sequences come from a man between 60 and 75 years old with acute or convalescent COVID-19.

This chain uses TRBV5-1 with TRBJ2-3, with D hard to call. Per germline, CDR1 SGHRS and CDR2 YFSETQ. Deletions cut 0 bases from V and 1 base from J, with 3 bases between. This CDR3 region has 13 residues. Here the CDR3 DNA reads TGCGCCAGCAGCTTGGCGGGCACAGATACGCAGTATTTT. This gives the protein CASSLAGTDTQYF.

V and J are TRBV7-2 and TRBJ2-3; D not resolved. CDR1 and CDR2 (germline): SGHTA, FQGNSA. The CDR3 has 12 residues. Trimming removed 2 bases at V and 6 bases at J, with 6 bases between. The CDR3 nucleotides are TGTGCCAGCAGCTTATCATTCGATACGCAGTATTTT. This gives the protein CASSLSFDTQYF.

The gene calls are TRBV6-6 and TRBJ2-7; 9 bases are a match to TRBD1. V dropped 6 bases and J dropped 7; count of bases not matched to a gene: 16. Germline V gives CDR1 MNHNY, CDR2 SVGAGI (reference sequence). This CDR3 spans 16 amino acids. CDR3 residues: CASRDRVGTGWGEQYF. Here the CDR3 DNA reads TGTGCCAGCAGGGACCGGGTCGGGACAGGGTGGGGAGAGCAGTACTTC.

The J gene is TRBJ1-1, the V gene TRBV6-6, with 7 bases that match TRBD1. In germline, CDR1 is MNHNY, CDR2 SVGAGI (reference sequence). This CDR3 region has 14 residues. The ends lost 3 bases at V and 5 bases at J; junction bases unmatched: 6. The CDR3 DNA is TGTGCCAGCAGTTATGGACAGGAGAGGACTGAAGCTTTCTTT. As protein: CASSYGQERTEAFF.

The rearrangement uses TRBV12-5 and TRBJ1-1, with D uncertain. Germline V lookup: CDR1 LGHNT, CDR2 FRNRAP. V was trimmed by 1 base and J by 3 bases, leaving 6 bases between them. CDR3 length: 13 amino acids. The CDR3 sequence is CASGLAKDTEAFF. CDR3 nucleotide sequence: TGTGCTAGTGGTTTGGCTAAAGACACTGAAGCTTTCTTT. Full variable domain (remainder filled in from reference TRBV12-5 and TRBJ1-1): DARVTQTPRHKVTEMGQEVTMRCQPILGHNTVFWYRQTMMQGLELLAYFRNRAPLDDSGMPKDRFSAEMPDATLATLKIQPSEPRDSAVYFCASGLAKDTEAFFGQGTRLTVV.

V gene TRBV30 combines with J gene TRBJ1-2; D is unclear. The CDR3 extends over 13 amino acids. V was cut by 6 bases and J by 2 bases, with 13 bases left in between. The V gene's germline CDR1 is GTSNPN and CDR2 SVGIG (reference sequence). For the CDR3, the DNA is TGTGCCTGCCCTCGATCACAGAACTATGGCTACACCTTC. It encodes CACPRSQNYGYTF.

The chain joins TRBV6-5 to TRBJ1-6, with D hard to call. This CDR3 region has 14 residues. Trimming shortened V by 1 base and J by 6 bases, and 7 bases separated the two germline ends. Germline CDR1 and CDR2: MNHEY and SVGAGI. The CDR3 here is CASSYLTINSPLHF. The DNA for the CDR3 is TGTGCCAGCAGTTACTTAACTATTAATTCACCCCTCCACTTT.

The chain recombines TRBV5-1 with TRBJ2-5; possible D gene TRBD2, 5 bases. The CDR3 loop spans 15 amino acids. Trimming stripped 0 bases from V and 5 bases from J, with 14 bases between. The germline V gene has CDR1 SGHRS and CDR2 YFSETQ. The CDR3 DNA reads as TGCGCCAGCAGCTTGGCGGGGAACCTCCTGGAGACCCAGTACTTC. Translation: CASSLAGNLLETQYF.

The chain has TRBV5-4 and TRBJ2-7; 8 nucleotides match TRBD1. Germline CDR1 SGHNT, CDR2 YYREEE (reference sequence). CDR3 length: 14 amino acids. V lost 1 base and J lost 3; bases outside the gene matches: 3. CDR3 sequence: CASSLKDRVYEQYF. CDR3 sequence (DNA): TGTGCCAGCAGCTTGAAGGACAGGGTCTACGAGCAGTACTTC.

The rearrangement joins TRBV6-5 to TRBJ1-1; perhaps TRBD1 as D (5 bases). V lost 5 bases and J lost 1, with 14 bases in between. Germline values: CDR1 MNHEY, CDR2 SVGAGI. The CDR3 totals 15 residues. For the CDR3, the DNA is TGTGCCAGCAGTATCCCCGGGGGTGGGAACACTGAAGCTTTCTTT. Translating it yields CASSIPGGGNTEAFF.

V is TRBV2 and J is TRBJ2-2; TRBD1 matches at 7 bases. After removal of 11 bases from V and 5 bases from J, the junction contained 14 bases not matched to a gene. CDR1 and CDR2 (germline): SNHLY, FYNNEI. The CDR3 consists of 15 residues. CDR3 sequence (DNA): TGTGCCGGTATGCGGCAGGGGGTTGCGACCGGGGAGCTGTTTTTT. It codes for CAGMRQGVATGELFF.

The chain combines TRBV7-2 with TRBJ2-1, with TRBD2 identical over 13 bases. The V and J ends lost 2 bases and 8 bases, in that order; junction bases with no gene match: 3. The CDR3 covers 15 residues. Germline assignment: CDR1 SGHTA and CDR2 FQGNSA. CDR3 residues: CASSLLGTSGDEQFF. The CDR3 region has the DNA TGTGCCAGCAGCTTATTGGGGACTAGCGGGGATGAGCAGTTCTTC.

The chain uses TRBV6-5 and TRBJ1-1; D remains ambiguous. Germline CDR1 and CDR2: MNHEY and SVGAGI. The CDR3 totals 14 residues. V shed 4 bases and J shed 6 bases, with 15 bases lying between them. CDR3 residues: CASSSPGRRAEAFF. CDR3 coding DNA: TGTGCCAGCAGTTCCCCGGGAAGGAGGGCTGAAGCTTTCTTT.

The chain employs TRBV7-9 and TRBJ2-3; a possible D gene is TRBD1 (5 bases). Germline V gene lookup returns CDR1 SEHNR and CDR2 FQNEAQ (reference sequence). The V end lost 1 base, the J end lost 0 bases, and 5 bases lay between the germline ends. The CDR3 consists of 14 residues. CDR3: CASSLGTSTDTQYF. As DNA, the CDR3 is TGTGCCAGCAGCTTAGGGACAAGCACAGATACGCAGTATTTT.

This chain connects TRBV5-1 to TRBJ1-5; 7 bases align to TRBD1. CDR1 SGHRS and CDR2 YFSETQ come from the germline V gene. V trimming: 3 bases; J trimming: 6 bases; junction bases outside the gene matches: 6. The CDR3 sequence is 14 residues long. The CDR3 loop is CASSSAGGTQPQHF. The CDR3, as DNA: TGCGCCAGCAGCTCGGCAGGGGGAACTCAGCCCCAGCATTTT. Complete variable domain (other parts from reference TRBV5-1 and TRBJ1-5): KAGVTQTPRYLIKTRGQQVTLSCSPISGHRSVSWYQQTPGQGLQFLFEYFSETQRNKGNFPGRFSGRQFSNSRSEMNVSTLELGDSALYLCASSSAGGTQPQHFGDGTRLSIL.

The rearrangement joins TRBV5-1 to TRBJ2-3; TRBD2 aligns across 7 bases. CDR1 is SGHRS and CDR2 is YFSETQ in the germline V gene. The CDR3 sequence is 14 residues long. The J segment lost 3 bases and the V segment lost 1 base, leaving 2 bases of the junction unmatched. This CDR3 reads CASSLFGGTDTQYF. CDR3 nucleotides: TGCGCCAGCAGCTTGTTCGGGGGGACAGATACGCAGTATTTT.

The chain recombines TRBV4-1 with TRBJ2-3; TRBD2 is a possible D gene (6 bases). CDR1 is MGHRA and CDR2 is YSYEKL in the germline V gene. Trimming removed 0 bases from V and 2 bases from J, with 12 bases in between. The CDR3 is 16 amino acids. In DNA, the CDR3 is TGCGCCAGCAGCCAAGACCTTGGGACTGTCACAGATACGCAGTATTTT. Its protein is CASSQDLGTVTDTQYF.

As for this clone: A junction end diverges from the germline sequence, so it may reflect a read error. This chain connects TRBV6-1 to TRBJ1-5; D is ambiguous. This CDR3 comprises 14 residues. Germline CDR1 is MNHNS and CDR2 is SASEGT. CDR3 DNA sequence: TGTGCCAGCAGGGAAGAACATTCTAATCAGCCCCAGCATTTT. This codes for CASREEHSNQPQHF.

The genes are TRBV19 and TRBJ1-5; 7 nucleotides align to TRBD1. This CDR3 contains 14 residues. Germline V CDR1 and CDR2: LNHDA, SQIVND (reference sequence). The V segment lost 8 bases and the J segment 4 bases; nucleotides outside the gene matches: 8. The CDR3 nucleotides are TGTGCCAGTGAAGAAGACAGGGATAATCAGCCCCAGCATTTT. The encoded protein is CASEEDRDNQPQHF.

The chain employs TRBV6-1 and TRBJ1-1; D gene uncertain. Germline values: CDR1 MNHNS, CDR2 SASEGT. The ends were cut back, 3 bases at V and 3 bases at J, with 8 bases in the middle. The CDR3 loop spans 13 amino acids. The CDR3 protein is CASSEYGDTEAFF. CDR3 nucleotides: TGTGCCAGCAGTGAGTATGGAGACACTGAAGCTTTCTTT.

This chain joins TRBV3-1 (or the pseudogene TRBV3-2) and TRBJ1-3; D gene unclear. The CDR3 sequence is 14 residues long. V gave up 4 bases and J gave up 0 bases, with 7 bases separating them. CDR1 LGHDT and CDR2 YNNKEL come from the germline V gene (reference sequence). CDR3: CASSPRSSGNTIYF. Written as DNA, the CDR3 is TGTGCCAGCAGCCCGAGGAGCTCTGGAAACACCATATATTTT.

The chain uses TRBV7-2 and TRBJ2-1, with a possible D match to TRBD2 (5 bases). Trimming removed 3 bases at V and 5 bases at J, with 8 bases between. Germline V CDR1 and CDR2: SGHTA, FQGNSA. The CDR3 totals 13 residues. CDR3 amino acids: CASSFYSDNEQFF. In DNA form, the CDR3 reads TGTGCCAGCAGCTTTTATAGCGACAATGAGCAGTTCTTC.

This clone was observed a single time. The rearrangement joins TRBV6-5 to TRBJ1-1; 7 bases are shared with TRBD1. CDR1 and CDR2 from the germline V gene are MNHEY and SVGAGI. The CDR3 totals 15 residues. V gave up 10 bases and J gave up 4 bases; unmatched junction bases: 15. The CDR3 region has the DNA TGTGCCACCAGGGTGGGCAGGGGGTTTAGCACTGAAGCTTTCTTT. It is translated as CATRVGRGFSTEAFF.

The chain employs TRBV5-4 and TRBJ2-3; 9 positions agree with TRBD1. This CDR3 spans 14 amino acids. Germline trimming cut 4 bases from V and 0 bases from J; bases unmatched to any gene: 0. CDR1 and CDR2 (germline): SGHNT, YYREEE (reference sequence). DNA for the CDR3: TGTGCCAGCAGCGGGACAGGGAGCACAGATACGCAGTATTTT. Amino acid sequence: CASSGTGSTDTQYF.